The 10 T cell receptor beta chains reported below all come from one sample, sequenced in a study of blood T cell repertoires in COVID-19. TCRdb keeps only in-frame clones here, not all; method: immunoSEQ multiplex PCR. Here the sample spans roughly 280,000 clones, around 87% being singletons. Sequencing used peripheral blood. The receptors shown here come from a man aged 18 to 35 with active or convalescent COVID-19.

The chain has TRBV5-1 and TRBJ2-1; TRBD1 might be the D (5 bases). Looked up from germline, CDR1 is SGHRS and CDR2 is YFSETQ. There are 14 residues in the CDR3. The ends were cut back, 4 bases at V and 1 base at J, with 9 bases in the middle. This chain's CDR3 is CASSPDSSYNEQFF. CDR3 coding DNA: TGCGCCAGCAGCCCCGACAGTTCCTACAATGAGCAGTTCTTC. Complete variable domain (other parts from reference TRBV5-1 and TRBJ2-1): KAGVTQTPRYLIKTRGQQVTLSCSPISGHRSVSWYQQTPGQGLQFLFEYFSETQRNKGNFPGRFSGRQFSNSRSEMNVSTLELGDSALYLCASSPDSSYNEQFFGPGTRLTVL.

This chain uses TRBV9 with TRBJ1-1, with D possibly being TRBD1 (5 bases). This CDR3 is 12 amino acids long. V lost 8 bases, J lost 3 bases, and 11 bases lay in between. Germline V gene sequence: CDR1 SGDLS, CDR2 YYNGEE. Here the CDR3 DNA reads TGTGCCAGTAGGGGTCGGGACACTGAAGCTTTCTTT. Amino acids: CASRGRDTEAFF. Drawing the rest from reference TRBV9 and TRBJ1-1, the complete variable domain is DSGVTQTPKHLITATGQRVTLRCSPRSGDLSVYWYQQSLDQGLQFLIQYYNGEERAKGNILERFSAQQFPDLHSELNLSSLELGDSALYFCASRGRDTEAFFGQGTRLTVV.

This rearrangement joins TRBV7-8 to TRBJ2-7; the D gene is possibly TRBD2 (6 bases). Trimming left V 0 bases short and J 6 bases short, with 9 bases between. Germline loops: CDR1 SGHVS, CDR2 FQNEAQ. CDR3 size: 13 residues. The CDR3: CASSLARDFEQYF. CDR3 nucleotides: TGTGCCAGCAGCTTAGCGAGGGACTTCGAGCAGTACTTC.

The CDR3 region has the DNA TGCGCCAGCAGCCTCGGCTCTCACCTAGCGGGAGTAACAGATACGCAGTATTTT. This encodes CASSLGSHLAGVTDTQYF. The chain links TRBV5-1 to TRBJ2-3; 10 nucleotides agree with TRBD2. This CDR3 has 18 residues. The J segment lost 3 bases and the V segment lost 4 bases, leaving 14 bases of the junction unmatched. Germline V CDR1 and CDR2: SGHRS, YFSETQ.

The chain has TRBV6-5 and TRBJ2-2, with a weak D call TRBD2 (5 bases). Trimming took 8 bases from V and 7 from J, leaving 17 bases between them. This CDR3 has 14 amino acids. In germline, CDR1 is MNHEY, CDR2 SVGAGI. In DNA, the CDR3 is TGTGCCAGCTCTCCAAGAGCGGCCGGCGGGGAGCTGTTTTTT. Protein: CASSPRAAGGELFF.

V is TRBV2 and J is TRBJ2-3, with 7 bases matching TRBD2. Losses at the gene ends were 4 bases for V and 0 bases for J; bases not matched to a gene: 4. The germline V gene encodes CDR1 SNHLY and CDR2 FYNNEI. This CDR3 contains 15 residues. CDR3 nucleotide sequence: TGTGCCAGCAGTGTACGGGAGGACAGCACAGATACGCAGTATTTT. Protein: CASSVREDSTDTQYF.

V gene TRBV28 combines with J gene TRBJ2-4; D is possibly TRBD2 (5 bases). Germline values: CDR1 MDHEN, CDR2 SYDVKM. The CDR3 has 13 amino acids. Trimming cost V 6 bases and J 2 bases, with 8 bases left between them. This chain's CDR3 is CASRLAPKNIQYF. Here the CDR3 DNA reads TGTGCCAGCAGGCTAGCCCCCAAAAACATTCAGTACTTC.

The chain has TRBV24-1 and TRBJ1-2; possibly TRBD1 for D (6 bases). V lost 11 bases and J 3 bases, leaving 15 bases between the germline ends. This CDR3 contains 13 residues. Germline-derived CDR1 and CDR2 are KGHDR and SFDVKD. CDR3 bases: TGTGCCAATCCGGGGGGCTGTCACTATGGCTACACCTTC. Protein sequence: CANPGGCHYGYTF.

J is TRBJ2-7 and V is TRBV28, with 10 positions matching TRBD1. Trimming at V came to 8 bases and at J to 0 bases, leaving 10 bases not matched to a gene. The CDR3 spans 16 residues. Germline CDR1 reads MDHEN; CDR2 reads SYDVKM. The CDR3 DNA reads TGTGCCAGCGGACTCCCGGGACAGGGGTTCTCCTACGAGCAGTACTTC. Protein sequence: CASGLPGQGFSYEQYF.

Remarks on this clone: This specimen includes other DNA sequences encoding the same CDR3. This rearrangement joins TRBV7-9 to TRBJ1-3, with D tentatively TRBD1 (5 bases). The CDR3 loop spans 15 amino acids. Germline V gene data show CDR1 as SEHNR and CDR2 as FQNEAQ (reference sequence). V was shortened by 1 base and J by 1 base, with 8 bases between the two germline ends. Here the CDR3 reads CASSLGQGSGNTIYF. CDR3 nucleotides: TGTGCCAGCAGCTTAGGGCAGGGATCTGGAAACACCATATATTTT.